This TCR beta chain was profiled in a study of Graves' ophthalmopathy and Graves' hyperthyroidism. Whole-study results and caveats: The majority of expanded thyroid clonotypes above 0.001 frequency also occurred in blood.

The CDR3 sequence is 13 residues long. Trimming removed 5 bases at V and 5 bases at J, with 12 bases between. Germline V lookup: CDR1 SGHAT, CDR2 FQNNGV. The study amplified TCR beta CDR3 regions using RNA transcripts. First-round RT-PCR with HTBI primers preceded a second-round multiplex PCR. A single record per CDR3 protein comes from TCRdb applying MiXCR to the multiplex PCR reads. The data hold a few hundred thousand distinct CDR3 sequences, with roughly 17% observed a single time. This clonotype showed up just a few times. The antigen remains undetermined. Sequencing was performed on peripheral blood. V usage is TRBV11-2 and J usage is TRBJ2-5; D gene uncertain. This receptor was taken from an adult woman with stable Graves' hyperthyroidism. CDR3 DNA: TGTGCCAGCAGCCCAATGGCGCAGGAGACCCAGTACTTC. As protein: CASSPMAQETQYF.